This T cell receptor beta chain was observed in a study of cytomegalovirus exposure and HLA in healthy donors. Study observations and caveats: Indistinguishable V segments such as TRBV6-2 and TRBV6-3 were excluded.

As regards this clone: Its antigen remains unidentified.

The CDR3 extends over 16 amino acids. CDR1 is SGHRS, CDR2 YFSETQ, per germline. V shed 0 bases and J shed 2 bases, with 9 bases lying between them. Primers for the PCR totalled 60 Vbeta and 13 Jbeta. Profiling relied on immunoSEQ multiplex PCR, and the TCRdb table lists in-frame clones only, not all of them. The data show more than 60,000 clones, with approximately 80% seen just once and more than 3% held by the top ten. The sequenced sample consisted of PBMCs. The clonotype was recovered from a man aged 18 to 29 in good health and CMV-seronegative. The genes are TRBV5-1 and TRBJ2-6; D possibly corresponds to TRBD1 (6 bases). The CDR3 protein is CASSLGAGAGANVLTF. CDR3 nucleotides: TGCGCCAGCAGCTTGGGGGCAGGGGCTGGGGCCAACGTCCTGACTTTC.